This T cell receptor (beta chain) was profiled in a study of CD8 T cells in ankylosing spondylitis. Study-wide results and limits: A TCR beta motif made of under 10 highly homologous variants seemed typical of ankylosing spondylitis blood. Matched ankylosing spondylitis synovial fluid reportedly showed significant enrichment of disease-linked clones.

5'-RACE, quantitative and with molecular barcodes, yielded the TCR beta libraries. TCRdb analysed the 5' RACE reads with MiXCR anew, one entry per CDR3 protein. The sample holds approximately 35,000 distinct CDR3 sequences; 12% to 15% are singletons and the top ten take roughly 36%. In the case of this clonotype: What it recognizes is unknown.

V lost 1 base to trimming and J lost 7 bases, with 14 bases between them. The germline V gene encodes CDR1 SGHVS and CDR2 FNYEAQ. The CDR3 totals 14 residues. The sequence was collected from a male donor with ankylosing spondylitis or in good health (not recorded which). The chain links TRBV7-6 to TRBJ2-7, with D possibly being TRBD1 (6 bases). Input material: blood. The CDR3 sequence is CASSLGPGEWEQYF. CDR3 sequence (DNA): TGTGCCAGCAGCTTAGGTCCAGGGGAATGGGAGCAGTACTTC.